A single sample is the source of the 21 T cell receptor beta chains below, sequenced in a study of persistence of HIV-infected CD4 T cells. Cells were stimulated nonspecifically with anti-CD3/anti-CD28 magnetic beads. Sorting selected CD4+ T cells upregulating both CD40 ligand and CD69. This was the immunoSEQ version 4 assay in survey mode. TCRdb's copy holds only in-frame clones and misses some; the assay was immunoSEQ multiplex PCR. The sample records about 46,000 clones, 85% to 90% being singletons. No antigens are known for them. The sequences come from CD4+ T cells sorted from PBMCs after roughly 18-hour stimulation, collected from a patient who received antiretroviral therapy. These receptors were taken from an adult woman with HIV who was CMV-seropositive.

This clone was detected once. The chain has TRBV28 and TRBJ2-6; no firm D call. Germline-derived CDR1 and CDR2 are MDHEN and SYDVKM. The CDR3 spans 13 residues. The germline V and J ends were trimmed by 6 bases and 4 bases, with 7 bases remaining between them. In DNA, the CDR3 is TGTGCCAGCAGAGAAGAGGGGGCCAACGTCCTGACTTTC. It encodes CASREEGANVLTF.

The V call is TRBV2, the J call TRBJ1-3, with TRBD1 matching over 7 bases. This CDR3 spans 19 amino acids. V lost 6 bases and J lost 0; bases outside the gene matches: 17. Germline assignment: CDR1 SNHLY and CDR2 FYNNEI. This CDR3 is CASSSGMTGTAVSGNTIYF. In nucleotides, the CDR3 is TGTGCCAGCAGCTCGGGGATGACCGGGACAGCCGTCTCTGGAAACACCATATATTTT.

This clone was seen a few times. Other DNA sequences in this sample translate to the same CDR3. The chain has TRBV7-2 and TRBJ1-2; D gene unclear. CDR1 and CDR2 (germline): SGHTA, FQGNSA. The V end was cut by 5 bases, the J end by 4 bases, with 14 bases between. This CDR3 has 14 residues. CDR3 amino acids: CASSLELGIYGYTF. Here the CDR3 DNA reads TGTGCCAGCAGCCTGGAACTGGGCATCTATGGCTACACCTTC.

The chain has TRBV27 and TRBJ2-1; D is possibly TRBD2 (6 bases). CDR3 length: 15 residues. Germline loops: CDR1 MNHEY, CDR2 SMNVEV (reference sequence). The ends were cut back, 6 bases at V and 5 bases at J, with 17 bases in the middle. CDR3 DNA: TGTGCCAGCAGCAGATGGGGGGTGAAGAACAATGAGCAGTTCTTC. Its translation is CASSRWGVKNNEQFF.

The CDR3 DNA is TGTGCCTTAGATCTCCAGGGGGACACTGAAGCTTTCTTT. Translation: CALDLQGDTEAFF. The V call is TRBV30, the J call TRBJ1-1; 7 nucleotides align to TRBD1. The CDR3 loop spans 13 amino acids. The V gene's germline CDR1 is GTSNPN and CDR2 SVGIG (reference sequence). Unmatched junction bases numbered 8, after V lost 7 bases and J lost 3 bases. Filled out from reference TRBV30 and TRBJ1-1, the complete variable domain reads SQTIHQWPATLVQPVGSPLSLECTVEGTSNPNLYWYRQAAGRGLQLLFYSVGIGQISSEVPQNLSASRPQDRQFILSSKKLLLSDSGFYLCALDLQGDTEAFFGQGTRLTVV.

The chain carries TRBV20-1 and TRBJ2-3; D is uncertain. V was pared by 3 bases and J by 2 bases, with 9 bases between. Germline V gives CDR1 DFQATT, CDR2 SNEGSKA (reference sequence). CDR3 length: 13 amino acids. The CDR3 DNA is TGCAGTGCTAGTCCCGGATACACAGATACGCAGTATTTT. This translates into CSASPGYTDTQYF.

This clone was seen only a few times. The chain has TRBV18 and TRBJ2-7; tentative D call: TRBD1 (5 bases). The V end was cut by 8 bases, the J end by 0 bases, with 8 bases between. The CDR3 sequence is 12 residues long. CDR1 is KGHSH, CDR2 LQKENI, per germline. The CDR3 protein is CASRGSSYEQYF. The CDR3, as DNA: TGTGCCAGCAGGGGCAGCTCCTACGAGCAGTACTTC.

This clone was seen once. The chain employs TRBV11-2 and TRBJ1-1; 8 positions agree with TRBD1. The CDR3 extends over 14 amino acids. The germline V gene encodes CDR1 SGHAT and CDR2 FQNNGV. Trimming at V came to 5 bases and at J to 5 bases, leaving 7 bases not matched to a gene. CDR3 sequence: CASSPDRVSTEAFF. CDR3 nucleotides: TGTGCCAGCAGCCCGGACAGGGTTTCAACTGAAGCTTTCTTT.

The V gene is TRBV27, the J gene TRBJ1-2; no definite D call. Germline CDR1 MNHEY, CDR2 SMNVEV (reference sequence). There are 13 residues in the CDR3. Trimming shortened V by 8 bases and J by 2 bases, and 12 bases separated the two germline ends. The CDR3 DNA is TGTGCCAGCGCCCCTTCGGACAACTATGGCTACACCTTC. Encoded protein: CASAPSDNYGYTF.

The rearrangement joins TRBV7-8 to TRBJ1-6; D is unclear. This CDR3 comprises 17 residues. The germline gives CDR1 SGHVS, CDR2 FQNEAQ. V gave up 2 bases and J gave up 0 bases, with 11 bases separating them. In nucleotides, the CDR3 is TGTGCCAGCAGCTTAACCAGTGTCAGCTCCTATAATTCACCCCTCCACTTT. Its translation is CASSLTSVSSYNSPLHF. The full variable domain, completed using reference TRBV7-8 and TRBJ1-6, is GAGVSQSPRYKVAKRGQDVALRCDPISGHVSLFWYQQALGQGPEFLTYFQNEAQLDKSGLPSDRFFAERPEGSVSTLKIQRTQQEDSAVYLCASSLTSVSSYNSPLHFGNGTRLTVT.

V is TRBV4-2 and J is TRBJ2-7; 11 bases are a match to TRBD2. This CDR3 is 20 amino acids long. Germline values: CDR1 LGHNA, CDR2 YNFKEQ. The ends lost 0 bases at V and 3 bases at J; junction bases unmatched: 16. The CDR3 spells CASSQEQTIGLAGGVYEQYF. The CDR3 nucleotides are TGTGCCAGCAGCCAAGAACAGACTATAGGTCTAGCGGGGGGTGTCTACGAGCAGTACTTC.

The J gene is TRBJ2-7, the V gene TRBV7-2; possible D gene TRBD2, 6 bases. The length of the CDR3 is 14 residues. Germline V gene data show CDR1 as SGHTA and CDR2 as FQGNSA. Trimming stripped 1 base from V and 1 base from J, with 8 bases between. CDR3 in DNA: TGTGCCAGCAGCTTAGACCGGGGGTCCTACGAGCAGTACTTC. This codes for CASSLDRGSYEQYF.

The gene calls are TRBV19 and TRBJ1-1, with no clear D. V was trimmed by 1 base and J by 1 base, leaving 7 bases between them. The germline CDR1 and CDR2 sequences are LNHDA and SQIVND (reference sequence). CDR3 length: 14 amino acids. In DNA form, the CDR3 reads TGTGCCAGTAGTATAGTCTCCTGGAACACTGAAGCTTTCTTT. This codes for CASSIVSWNTEAFF.

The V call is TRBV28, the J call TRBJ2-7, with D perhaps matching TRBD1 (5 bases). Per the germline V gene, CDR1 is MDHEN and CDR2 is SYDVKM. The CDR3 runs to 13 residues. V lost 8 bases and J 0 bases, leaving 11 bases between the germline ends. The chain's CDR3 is CASLNTGSYEQYF. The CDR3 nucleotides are TGTGCCAGCTTAAACACAGGCTCCTACGAGCAGTACTTC.

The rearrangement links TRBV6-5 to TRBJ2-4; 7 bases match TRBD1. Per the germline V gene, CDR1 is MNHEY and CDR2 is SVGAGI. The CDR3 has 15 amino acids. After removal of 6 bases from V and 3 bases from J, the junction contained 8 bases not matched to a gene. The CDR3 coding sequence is TGTGCCAGCAGAACGACAGGGTTAGGCAAAAACATTCAGTACTTC. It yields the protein CASRTTGLGKNIQYF.

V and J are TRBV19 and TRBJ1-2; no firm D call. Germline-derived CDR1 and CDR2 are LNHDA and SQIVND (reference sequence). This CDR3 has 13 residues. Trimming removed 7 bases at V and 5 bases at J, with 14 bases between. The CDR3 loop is CASISSGIYGYTF. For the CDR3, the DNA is TGTGCCAGTATTTCTAGCGGTATATATGGCTACACCTTC.

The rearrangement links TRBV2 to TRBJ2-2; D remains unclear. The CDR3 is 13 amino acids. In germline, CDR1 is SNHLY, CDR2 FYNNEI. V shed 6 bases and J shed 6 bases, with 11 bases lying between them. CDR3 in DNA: TGTGCCAGCAGCCCCACATTCCCCGGGGAGCTGTTTTTT. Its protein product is CASSPTFPGELFF. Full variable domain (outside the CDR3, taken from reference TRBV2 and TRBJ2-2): EPEVTQTPSHQVTQMGQEVILRCVPISNHLYFYWYRQILGQKVEFLVSFYNNEISEKSEIFDDQFSVERPDGSNFTLKIRSTKLEDSAMYFCASSPTFPGELFFGEGSRLTVL.

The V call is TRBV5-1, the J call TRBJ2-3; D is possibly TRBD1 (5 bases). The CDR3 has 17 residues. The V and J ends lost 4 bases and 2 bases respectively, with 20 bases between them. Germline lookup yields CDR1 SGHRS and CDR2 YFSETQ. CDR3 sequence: CASSPKGATYDTDTQYF. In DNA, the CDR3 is TGCGCCAGCAGCCCGAAAGGGGCGACATATGACACAGATACGCAGTATTTT.

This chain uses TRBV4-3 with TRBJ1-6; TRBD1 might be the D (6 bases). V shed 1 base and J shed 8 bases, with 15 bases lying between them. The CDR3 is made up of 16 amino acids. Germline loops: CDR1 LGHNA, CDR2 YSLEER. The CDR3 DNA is TGCGCCAGCAGCCAAGGGGGTGCAGGGGCGGATTCACCCCTCCACTTT. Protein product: CASSQGGAGADSPLHF.

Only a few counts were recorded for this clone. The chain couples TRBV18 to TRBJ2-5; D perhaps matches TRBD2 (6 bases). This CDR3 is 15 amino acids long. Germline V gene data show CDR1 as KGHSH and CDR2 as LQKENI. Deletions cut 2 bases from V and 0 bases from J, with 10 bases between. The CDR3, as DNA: TGTGCCAGCTCACCAACGAGGAGGGACCAAGAGACCCAGTACTTC. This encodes CASSPTRRDQETQYF.

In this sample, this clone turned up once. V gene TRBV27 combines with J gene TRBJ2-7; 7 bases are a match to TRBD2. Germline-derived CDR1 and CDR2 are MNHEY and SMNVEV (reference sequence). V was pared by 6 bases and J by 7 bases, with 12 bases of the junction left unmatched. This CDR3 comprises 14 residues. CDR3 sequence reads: CASRGGIDYLEQYF. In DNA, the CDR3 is TGTGCCAGCAGGGGGGGGATAGACTATCTTGAGCAGTACTTC.